The 4 T cell receptor beta chains listed next were all sequenced from one sample in a study of read filtering for tumor transcriptome and immune sequencing. This library used roughly 400 ng RNA and molecular barcoded adaptors spanning alpha/delta and beta/gamma chains. TCRdb called the reads again in MiXCR, with one record for every CDR3 protein. The repertoire includes approximately 140,000 distinct CDR3 sequences, about 13% of them detected once, and roughly 7.6% sits in the top ten. Sequenced material: a population of CD138-negative cells sorted from bone marrow. The origin of the receptors is a donor aged 40 or older with multiple myeloma.

For this clonotype: A read error may explain this, as a much larger clone is one base away. This sequence joins TRBV11-2 and TRBJ2-3, with 9 bases identical to TRBD2. Germline CDR1 is SGHAT and CDR2 is FQNNGV. J gave up 5 bases and V 8 bases, and 14 bases lay outside the gene matches. The CDR3 is 16 residues long. The chain's CDR3 is CASRPVRGGPKDTQYF. Written as DNA, the CDR3 is TGTGCCAGCCGCCCCGTGCGGGGGGGGCCAAAAGATACGCAGTATTTT.

Comment on this clonotype: Compared with germline, one end of the junction differs, possibly owing to a read error. J is TRBJ2-1 and V is TRBV24-1, with 8 bases aligning to TRBD2. Germline V CDR1 and CDR2: KGHDR, SFDVKD. This CDR3 has 14 residues. CDR3 loop: CATGSTGGGNEQLF. CDR3 bases: TGTGCCACCGGTTCCACGGGAGGGGGGAATGAGCAGCTCTTC.

This clonotype was picked up many times. In DNA form, the CDR3 reads TGTGCCAGGACAGGGCCCCCCTACAATGAGCAGTTCTTC. The encoded protein is CARTGPPYNEQFF. The rearrangement links TRBV11-3 to TRBJ2-1, with 7 bases lining up with TRBD1. The CDR3 consists of 13 residues. After removal of 9 bases from V and 2 bases from J, the junction contained 4 bases not matched to a gene. Germline values: CDR1 SGHNT, CDR2 YENEEA.

With respect to this clonotype: This may come from a read error, since a much larger clone is one base off. The V gene is TRBV6-5, the J gene TRBJ2-1, with 10 positions matching TRBD2. Germline trimming cut 6 bases from V and 8 bases from J; bases unmatched to any gene: 10. Per the germline V gene, CDR1 is MNHEY and CDR2 is SVGAGI. The CDR3 spans 15 residues. CDR3: CASRGTSASADEQFF. The CDR3 nucleotides are TGTGCCAGCAGGGGGACTAGCGCCTCTGCCGATGAGCAGTTCTTC.